Presented here are 14 T cell receptor beta chains from one specimen sequenced in a study of T cells in tuberculosis. Generated by immunoSEQ multiplex PCR, the TCRdb table keeps only in-frame clones and is missing some. Seen here are about 59,000 clones, about 76% observed once, and the top ten hold over 10%. Cells were sorted from thawed PBMC rested overnight and stained with GMM-loaded CD1B tetramer, viability dye and anti-CD3. C32 glucose monomycolate from Rhodococcus equi was loaded onto the CD1B tetramers. Source material: CD1b-GMM tetramer-negative cells sorted from PBMCs. The receptors were gathered from an adult woman with latent tuberculosis.

The CDR3 loop reads CASSSGGGSQPQHF. CDR3 nucleotide sequence: TGTGCCAGCTCTTCAGGGGGAGGAAGTCAGCCCCAGCATTTT. The rearrangement uses TRBV18 and TRBJ1-5, with TRBD1 matching over 7 bases. The CDR3 extends over 14 amino acids. The ends lost 6 bases at V and 6 bases at J; junction bases unmatched: 8. Germline V gene data show CDR1 as KGHSH and CDR2 as LQKENI.

The CDR3 protein is CSVVRTSSGEQFF. As DNA, the CDR3 is TGCAGCGTTGTGAGGACTAGTTCGGGTGAGCAGTTCTTC. The chain has TRBV29-1 and TRBJ2-1, with 7 bases aligning to TRBD2. The V gene's germline CDR1 is SQVTM and CDR2 ANQGSEA. The junction had 9 bases not matched to a gene; V was cut back by 4 bases and J by 9 bases. The length of the CDR3 is 13 residues.

V is TRBV30 and J is TRBJ1-2; the match to TRBD1 covers 7 bases. The CDR3 contains 14 residues. Per germline, CDR1 GTSNPN and CDR2 SVGIG (reference sequence). The junction had 4 bases not matched to a gene; V was cut back by 3 bases and J by 0 bases. In DNA form, the CDR3 reads TGTGCCTGGAGGCCACAGGGGACTAACTATGGCTACACCTTC. Its translation is CAWRPQGTNYGYTF. The variable domain in full, completed from reference TRBV30 and TRBJ1-2, reads SQTIHQWPATLVQPVGSPLSLECTVEGTSNPNLYWYRQAAGRGLQLLFYSVGIGQISSEVPQNLSASRPQDRQFILSSKKLLLSDSGFYLCAWRPQGTNYGYTFGSGTRLTVV.

V gene TRBV6-1 combines with J gene TRBJ2-7; 16 bases line up with TRBD2. CDR3 length equals 15 residues. Trimming took 6 bases from V and 8 from J; bases not matched to a gene: 7. Germline CDR1 reads MNHNS; CDR2 reads SASEGT. CDR3 in DNA: TGTGCCAGCAGCGAGGGACTAGCGGGAGGGAGGAAGCAGTACTTC. It specifies CASSEGLAGGRKQYF.

This chain uses TRBV7-9 with TRBJ2-3; 7 positions agree with TRBD2. Germline loops: CDR1 SEHNR, CDR2 FQNEAQ (reference sequence). The CDR3 sequence is 16 residues long. The junction had 9 bases not matched to a gene; V was cut back by 4 bases and J by 2 bases. The CDR3 loop reads CASSSEGTTSTDTQYF. The DNA of the CDR3 is TGTGCCAGCAGCTCTGAAGGGACTACCTCCACAGATACGCAGTATTTT.

Concerning this clone: The junction departs from germline at one end; a sequencing error may be responsible. The chain has TRBV5-1 and TRBJ2-7; a possible D gene is TRBD2 (6 bases). The CDR3 has 16 residues. In germline, CDR1 is SGHRS, CDR2 YFSETQ. CDR3 region: CASGLVVPGGTYEQYF. As DNA, the CDR3 is TGCGCCAGCGGCTTGGTAGTCCCCGGGGGAACCTACGAGCAGTACTTC.

V gene TRBV11-2 combines with J gene TRBJ2-7, with 10 positions matching TRBD2. In germline, CDR1 is SGHAT, CDR2 FQNNGV. V was clipped by 3 bases and J by 5 bases; unmatched bases: 4. The CDR3 runs 14 residues. This chain's CDR3 is CASSFSSGGDEQYF. In DNA, the CDR3 is TGTGCCAGCAGCTTTTCTAGCGGGGGAGACGAGCAGTACTTC.

This clone was detected a few times. CDR3 sequence (DNA): TGCGCCAGCAGCCAGAGACAGGGCACCGGGGAGCTGTTTTTT. Amino acids: CASSQRQGTGELFF. V is TRBV5-1 and J is TRBJ2-2, with 7 bases that match TRBD1. Germline lookup yields CDR1 SGHRS and CDR2 YFSETQ. Germline trimming cut 4 bases from V and 4 bases from J; bases unmatched to any gene: 4. CDR3 size: 14 residues.

The rearrangement uses TRBV7-9 and TRBJ1-4, with D perhaps TRBD1 (6 bases). The CDR3 has 14 amino acids. Germline CDR1 and CDR2: SEHNR and FQNEAQ (reference sequence). The V end lost 7 bases, the J end lost 3 bases, and 12 bases lay between the germline ends. The CDR3 protein is CASTLGASNEKLFF. The CDR3 coding sequence is TGTGCCAGCACCTTGGGGGCCTCTAATGAAAAACTGTTTTTT.

CDR3 amino acids: CASSSGAFPSYEQYF. The CDR3 nucleotides are TGTGCCAGCAGTTCAGGGGCCTTTCCCTCCTACGAGCAGTACTTC. The chain has TRBV28 and TRBJ2-7; weak D call: TRBD1 (6 bases). V dropped 4 bases and J dropped 0 bases, with 13 bases sitting between them. The CDR3 extends over 15 amino acids. CDR1 is MDHEN and CDR2 is SYDVKM in the germline V gene.

The chain combines TRBV19 with TRBJ2-3; a possible D gene is TRBD1 (6 bases). This CDR3 has 13 residues. V lost 10 bases and J lost 3, with 14 bases in between. Germline CDR1 and CDR2: LNHDA and SQIVND (reference sequence). CDR3 residues: CATSRTATDTQYF. As DNA, the CDR3 is TGTGCCACCTCGAGGACAGCTACAGATACGCAGTATTTT.

The chain combines TRBV11-2 with TRBJ1-1, with 9 nucleotides matching TRBD1. J gave up 1 base and V 4 bases, and 4 bases lay outside the gene matches. The CDR3 spans 15 residues. Per the germline V gene, CDR1 is SGHAT and CDR2 is FQNNGV. The CDR3 here is CASSSQGATNTEAFF. For the CDR3, the DNA is TGTGCCAGCAGCTCACAGGGGGCAACGAACACTGAAGCTTTCTTT.

The rearrangement uses TRBV15 and TRBJ2-3; tentatively, D is TRBD1 (5 bases). The CDR3 runs to 15 residues. Trimming shortened V by 0 bases and J by 1 base, and 8 bases separated the two germline ends. CDR1 and CDR2 from the germline V gene are LNHNV and YYDKDF (reference sequence). CDR3 nucleotides: TGTGCCACCAGCAGAGACAGGGCCCGCACAGATACGCAGTATTTT. Translated: CATSRDRARTDTQYF. Full variable domain (outside the CDR3, taken from reference TRBV15 and TRBJ2-3): DAMVIQNPRYQVTQFGKPVTLSCSQTLNHNVMYWYQQKSSQAPKLLFHYYDKDFNNEADTPDNFQSRRPNTSFCFLDIRSPGLGDTAMYLCATSRDRARTDTQYFGPGTRLTVL.

The rearrangement uses TRBV7-9 and TRBJ2-2, with 7 nucleotides matching TRBD2. V was clipped by 4 bases and J by 3 bases; unmatched bases: 2. In germline, CDR1 is SEHNR, CDR2 FQNEAQ (reference sequence). The CDR3 covers 14 residues. The CDR3 DNA is TGTGCCAGCAGCTGGGGGGGAGACACCGGGGAGCTGTTTTTT. It is translated as CASSWGGDTGELFF.